These 32 T cell receptor beta chains were all obtained from the same sample, sequenced in a study of blood T cell repertoires in COVID-19. Generated by immunoSEQ multiplex PCR, the TCRdb table keeps only in-frame clones and is missing some. The sample carries about 220,000 clones, more than 80% recorded once. Sequenced sample: PBMCs or T cells enriched from blood (not recorded which). These receptor sequences come from a woman aged 18-30 years in a cohort exposed to, infected with or recovered from COVID-19 (not recorded which).

The CDR3 is CASSLRLAADTQYF. CDR3 DNA: TGTGCCAGCAGCCTCCGACTAGCGGCAGATACGCAGTATTTT. The V gene is TRBV9, the J gene TRBJ2-3, with 9 bases identical to TRBD2. The V segment lost 4 bases and the J segment 4 bases; nucleotides outside the gene matches: 4. The germline V gene encodes CDR1 SGDLS and CDR2 YYNGEE. This CDR3 spans 14 amino acids.

CDR3 nucleotides: TGTGCCAGTAGTATAGAGTCAGGGTATGGCTACACCTTC. Translating gives CASSIESGYGYTF. The rearrangement joins TRBV19 to TRBJ1-2; TRBD1 is a possible D gene (5 bases). Germline CDR1 and CDR2: LNHDA and SQIVND (reference sequence). The CDR3 sequence is 13 residues long. The V and J ends lost 0 bases and 5 bases respectively, with 7 bases between them.

V usage is TRBV5-1 and J usage is TRBJ2-2; 8 nucleotides match TRBD2. CDR1 and CDR2 from the germline V gene are SGHRS and YFSETQ. V shed 4 bases, J shed 4 bases, and the junction held 6 bases outside the gene matches. The CDR3 contains 15 residues. DNA of the CDR3: TGCGCCAGCAGCGTTACTAGCGGAAGCACCGGGGAGCTGTTTTTT. This encodes CASSVTSGSTGELFF.

This chain uses TRBV7-9 with TRBJ1-5; maybe TRBD1 (6 bases). The CDR3 is 13 amino acids. V was cut by 5 bases and J by 6 bases, with 11 bases left in between. Germline CDR1 is SEHNR and CDR2 is FQNEAQ (reference sequence). The CDR3 DNA reads TGTGCCAGCAGCGTTCAAGGGGGTCAGCCCCAGCATTTT. As protein: CASSVQGGQPQHF.

V gene TRBV29-1 combines with J gene TRBJ2-1; 8 nucleotides line up with TRBD2. Germline V gene sequence: CDR1 SQVTM, CDR2 ANQGSEA. Germline trimming cut 4 bases from V and 7 bases from J; bases unmatched to any gene: 9. This CDR3 comprises 14 residues. The CDR3, as DNA: TGCAGCGTTGTTTCCTTACTAGCGGAGAATGAGCAGTTCTTC. This translates into CSVVSLLAENEQFF.

The V call is TRBV5-4, the J call TRBJ1-6; D not resolved. The CDR3 totals 16 residues. V was cut by 0 bases and J by 7 bases, with 14 bases left in between. Germline V gene sequence: CDR1 SGHNT, CDR2 YYREEE (reference sequence). In DNA, the CDR3 is TGTGCCAGCAGCTTGGGTGCGAGGGCGCAGAATTCACCCCTCCACTTT. It yields the protein CASSLGARAQNSPLHF.

The CDR3 DNA is TGTGCCAGCAGCTTAGGACCTGCCTACCAGCGGGAGGGGCGATACGAGCAGTACTTC. Protein product: CASSLGPAYQREGRYEQYF. V gene TRBV7-8 combines with J gene TRBJ2-7, with 10 bases identical to TRBD2. V lost 1 base and J lost 4; bases outside the gene matches: 16. Germline CDR1 is SGHVS and CDR2 is FQNEAQ. There are 19 residues in the CDR3. Together with reference TRBV7-8 and TRBJ2-7, the CDR3 gives the full variable domain: GAGVSQSPRYKVAKRGQDVALRCDPISGHVSLFWYQQALGQGPEFLTYFQNEAQLDKSGLPSDRFFAERPEGSVSTLKIQRTQQEDSAVYLCASSLGPAYQREGRYEQYFGPGTRLTVT.

This rearrangement joins TRBV29-1 to TRBJ2-3; TRBD2 matches 11 bases. CDR3 length: 16 residues. Looked up from germline, CDR1 is SQVTM and CDR2 is ANQGSEA. V was clipped by 2 bases and J by 3 bases; unmatched bases: 7. The CDR3 spells CSVENLAGGGTDTQYF. The CDR3 DNA follows: TGCAGCGTTGAAAATCTAGCGGGGGGCGGGACAGATACGCAGTATTTT.

The chain recombines TRBV9 with TRBJ1-1; 11 bases match TRBD1. The CDR3 has 18 amino acids. Germline V gene lookup returns CDR1 SGDLS and CDR2 YYNGEE. V shed 0 bases and J 3 bases; nucleotides not matched to a gene: 10. The CDR3 bases are TGTGCCAGCAGCGTAGAAGGGACAGGGGGGAAAAGGGACACTGAAGCTTTCTTT. Residues: CASSVEGTGGKRDTEAFF.

This clone showed up many times. This chain uses TRBV6-1 with TRBJ1-1; no clear D. V lost 2 bases and J 4 bases, leaving 14 bases between the germline ends. Germline assignment: CDR1 MNHNS and CDR2 SASEGT. The CDR3 extends over 15 amino acids. CDR3 loop: CASSESEEPGTEAFF. In DNA form, the CDR3 reads TGTGCCAGCAGTGAAAGTGAGGAGCCGGGCACTGAAGCTTTCTTT.

The V call is TRBV7-8, the J call TRBJ2-1; D gene uncertain. Trimming shortened V by 4 bases and J by 9 bases, and 10 bases separated the two germline ends. CDR3 length: 12 amino acids. The germline CDR1 and CDR2 sequences are SGHVS and FQNEAQ. The CDR3 here is CASSSYVVEQFF. The CDR3 coding sequence is TGTGCCAGCAGCTCCTATGTGGTTGAGCAGTTCTTC.

This clone was observed a single time. The chain uses TRBV28 and TRBJ2-2; tentative D call: TRBD1 (6 bases). Deletions cut 3 bases from V and 6 bases from J, with 14 bases between. The CDR3 runs 15 residues. CDR1 is MDHEN, CDR2 SYDVKM, per germline. The CDR3 sequence: CASSFDRPKAGELFF. CDR3 DNA sequence: TGTGCCAGCAGTTTCGACAGGCCCAAGGCCGGGGAGCTGTTTTTT.

The J gene is TRBJ2-1, the V gene TRBV7-3; D might be TRBD1 (6 bases). Germline V gene lookup returns CDR1 SGHTA and CDR2 FQGTGA. V was trimmed by 5 bases and J by 10 bases, leaving 18 bases between them. The length of the CDR3 is 14 residues. CDR3 DNA: TGTGCCAGCAGCCCTGGCAGTAGAACAGGGGAGCAGTTCTTC. Its protein is CASSPGSRTGEQFF.

The chain has TRBV28 and TRBJ1-4, with D possibly being TRBD1 (5 bases). The V gene's germline CDR1 is MDHEN and CDR2 SYDVKM. V shed 6 bases and J shed 1 base, with 9 bases lying between them. CDR3 length: 14 amino acids. In DNA form, the CDR3 reads TGTGCCAGCAGCGGGGGGGTAACTAATGAAAAACTGTTTTTT. Amino acids: CASSGGVTNEKLFF.

The V gene is TRBV2, the J gene TRBJ2-1; TRBD1 matches at 7 bases. Trimming at V came to 6 bases and at J to 4 bases, leaving 9 bases not matched to a gene. The CDR3 extends over 15 amino acids. In germline, CDR1 is SNHLY, CDR2 FYNNEI. CDR3 nucleotides: TGTGCCAGCAGCTCTTGGACAGGAGCATACAATGAGCAGTTCTTC. Amino acids: CASSSWTGAYNEQFF.

The gene calls are TRBV2 and TRBJ2-5, with D tentatively TRBD2 (5 bases). This CDR3 contains 15 residues. The germline V gene has CDR1 SNHLY and CDR2 FYNNEI. V dropped 2 bases and J dropped 4 bases, with 14 bases sitting between them. CDR3 in DNA: TGTGCCAGCAGTGAACCCCTCAGCGGAGGAGAGACCCAGTACTTC. Translated, it gives CASSEPLSGGETQYF.

For the CDR3, the DNA is TGCGCCAGCAGCTGGGCAGGGAGGACTAATGAAAAACTGTTTTTT. Protein product: CASSWAGRTNEKLFF. V usage is TRBV5-1 and J usage is TRBJ1-4, with a weak D call TRBD1 (5 bases). Trimming stripped 3 bases from V and 2 bases from J, with 11 bases between. This CDR3 has 15 amino acids. The germline gives CDR1 SGHRS, CDR2 YFSETQ.

This sequence joins TRBV21-1 and TRBJ1-1. TRBV21-1 is given as a pseudogene. The CDR3 totals 18 residues. CDR3 in DNA: TGTGCCAGCAGCAAAGAGAAAGCCGGGGGGCGGGAGAACACTGAAGCTTTCTTT. Its protein product is CASSKEKAGGRENTEAFF.

The gene calls are TRBV5-5 and TRBJ1-6, with 8 bases matching TRBD1. The V gene end was trimmed by 0 bases and the J gene end by 14 bases; junction bases not matched to a gene: 16. The germline V gene has CDR1 SGHKS and CDR2 YYEKEE (reference sequence). This CDR3 spans 17 amino acids. Written as DNA, the CDR3 is TGTGCCAGCAGCTTGGCCGGGGAAGTAACAGGGGGAAGGTCCCTCCACTTT. It encodes CASSLAGEVTGGRSLHF.

V is TRBV5-1 and J is TRBJ1-6; D unresolved. This CDR3 has 13 residues. CDR1 and CDR2 from the germline V gene are SGHRS and YFSETQ. V was pared by 0 bases and J by 8 bases, with 6 bases between. CDR3 bases: TGCGCCAGCAGCTTGGCCTTCGATTCACCCCTCCACTTT. It is translated as CASSLAFDSPLHF.

The V and J genes are TRBV18 and TRBJ2-2, with no clear D. The germline gives CDR1 KGHSH, CDR2 LQKENI. The germline V and J ends were trimmed by 0 bases and 7 bases, with 6 bases remaining between them. CDR3 length: 13 amino acids. CDR3 bases: TGTGCCAGCTCACCACCTTCGGGCGGGGAGCTGTTTTTT. Protein product: CASSPPSGGELFF. Combining the CDR3 with reference TRBV18 and TRBJ2-2 gives the whole variable domain NAGVMQNPRHLVRRRGQEARLRCSPMKGHSHVYWYRQLPEEGLKFMVYLQKENIIDESGMPKERFSAEFPKEGPSILRIQQVVRGDSAAYFCASSPPSGGELFFGEGSRLTVL.

The chain combines TRBV9 with TRBJ2-1; 15 nucleotides align to TRBD2. The germline CDR1 and CDR2 sequences are SGDLS and YYNGEE. The CDR3 spans 16 residues. J was trimmed by 7 bases and V by 3 bases; bases with no gene match: 5. The CDR3 here is CASSAGLAGGINEQFF. The DNA of the CDR3 is TGTGCCAGCAGCGCCGGACTAGCGGGAGGGATAAATGAGCAGTTCTTC.

The genes are TRBV7-9 and TRBJ2-7; 11 bases are a match to TRBD2. Germline CDR1 SEHNR, CDR2 FQNEAQ (reference sequence). The junction had 10 bases not matched to a gene; V was cut back by 0 bases and J by 3 bases. The CDR3 has 18 amino acids. This chain's CDR3 is CASSLALETSGINYEQYF. In nucleotides, the CDR3 is TGTGCCAGCAGCTTAGCGCTAGAGACTAGCGGGATTAACTACGAGCAGTACTTC. The variable domain in full, with the rest retrieved from reference TRBV7-9 and TRBJ2-7, is DTGVSQNPRHKITKRGQNVTFRCDPISEHNRLYWYRQTLGQGPEFLTYFQNEAQLEKSRLLSDRFSAERPKGSFSTLEIQRTEQGDSAMYLCASSLALETSGINYEQYFGPGTRLTVT.

This sequence joins TRBV5-1 and TRBJ2-4; TRBD1 aligns across 9 bases. The CDR3 loop spans 15 amino acids. Losses at the gene ends were 0 bases for V and 6 bases for J; bases not matched to a gene: 4. The germline CDR1 and CDR2 sequences are SGHRS and YFSETQ. CDR3 in amino acids: CASSLEQGAGNIQYF. For the CDR3, the DNA is TGCGCCAGCAGCTTGGAACAGGGGGCGGGAAACATTCAGTACTTC.

The CDR3 DNA follows: TGTGCCAGCAGCATAGGAGAGCCTATGAACACTGAAGCTTTCTTT. This sequence encodes CASSIGEPMNTEAFF. The chain employs TRBV7-8 and TRBJ1-1; D is uncertain. This CDR3 spans 15 amino acids. Trimming took 5 bases from V and 0 from J, leaving 13 bases between them. In germline, CDR1 is SGHVS, CDR2 FQNEAQ.

The gene calls are TRBV10-3 and TRBJ1-6; unclear D gene. Trimming removed 10 bases at V and 6 bases at J, with 13 bases between. CDR3 size: 13 residues. Germline V gene data show CDR1 as ENHRY and CDR2 as SYGVKD. The CDR3 is CATCGEGNSPLHF. The CDR3 DNA is TGTGCCACCTGTGGGGAGGGTAATTCACCCCTCCACTTT.

The chain uses TRBV12-3 or TRBV12-4 and TRBJ2-7; 9 positions agree with TRBD1. The CDR3 sequence is 13 residues long. V gave up 6 bases and J gave up 3 bases; unmatched junction bases: 3. This chain's CDR3 is CASSRQGVYEQYF. CDR3 bases: TGTGCCAGCAGCCGACAGGGGGTCTACGAGCAGTACTTC.

The chain combines TRBV11-2 with TRBJ1-4, with TRBD1 as a possible D gene (5 bases). V lost 5 bases, J lost 7 bases, and 17 bases lay in between. Germline V gives CDR1 SGHAT, CDR2 FQNNGV. CDR3 length equals 15 residues. The CDR3 reads CASSPRDGGSEKLFF. In DNA form, the CDR3 reads TGTGCCAGCAGCCCAAGGGATGGGGGGAGTGAAAAACTGTTTTTT.

The V and J genes are TRBV7-9 and TRBJ1-2; D might be TRBD1 (6 bases). Trimming removed 2 bases at V and 6 bases at J, with 13 bases between. This CDR3 contains 14 residues. Germline V CDR1 and CDR2: SEHNR, FQNEAQ (reference sequence). The CDR3 sequence is CASSLLAGVNGYTF. The DNA of the CDR3 is TGTGCCAGCAGCTTATTGGCAGGGGTTAATGGCTACACCTTC.

V usage is TRBV5-6 and J usage is TRBJ2-6; TRBD2 matches 7 bases. The CDR3 consists of 16 residues. The V segment lost 4 bases and the J segment 2 bases; nucleotides outside the gene matches: 6. Germline V CDR1 and CDR2: SGHDT, YYEEEE. CDR3: CASSNGGTTGANVLTF. For the CDR3, the DNA is TGTGCCAGCAGCAATGGAGGGACTACTGGGGCCAACGTCCTGACTTTC.

The chain couples TRBV28 to TRBJ2-2; D is unresolved. Trimming took 6 bases from V and 4 from J, leaving 6 bases between them. Germline lookup yields CDR1 MDHEN and CDR2 SYDVKM. The CDR3 sequence is 12 residues long. The CDR3: CASSLTTGELFF. CDR3 coding DNA: TGTGCCAGCAGCCTAACCACCGGGGAGCTGTTTTTT.

V usage is TRBV14 and J usage is TRBJ2-1, with 9 bases lining up with TRBD2. CDR3 length equals 15 residues. Germline V gene data show CDR1 as SGHDN and CDR2 as FVKESK. V shed 5 bases and J 4 bases; nucleotides not matched to a gene: 6. As DNA, the CDR3 is TGTGCCAGCAGCGAACTAGCGGGTGCTTACAATGAGCAGTTCTTC. Protein product: CASSELAGAYNEQFF.